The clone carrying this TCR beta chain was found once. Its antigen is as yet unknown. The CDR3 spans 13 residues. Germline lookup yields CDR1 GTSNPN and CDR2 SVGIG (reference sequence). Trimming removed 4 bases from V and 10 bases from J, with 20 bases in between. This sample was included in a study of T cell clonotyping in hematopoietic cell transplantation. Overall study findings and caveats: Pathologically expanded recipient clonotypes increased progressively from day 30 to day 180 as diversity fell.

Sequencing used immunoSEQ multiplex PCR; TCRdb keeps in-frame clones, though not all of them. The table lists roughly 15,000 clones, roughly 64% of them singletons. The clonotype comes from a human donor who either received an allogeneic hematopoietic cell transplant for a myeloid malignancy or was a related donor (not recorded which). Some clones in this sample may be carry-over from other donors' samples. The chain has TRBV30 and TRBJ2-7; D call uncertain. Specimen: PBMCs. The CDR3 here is CAWTTSGFQYQYF. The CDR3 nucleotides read TGTGCCTGGACCACTTCCGGCTTCCAGTATCAGTACTTC. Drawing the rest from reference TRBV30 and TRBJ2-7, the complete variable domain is SQTIHQWPATLVQPVGSPLSLECTVEGTSNPNLYWYRQAAGRGLQLLFYSVGIGQISSEVPQNLSASRPQDRQFILSSKKLLLSDSGFYLCAWTTSGFQYQYFGPGTRLTVT.